A selection of T cell receptor beta chains follows, all from one sample in a study of blood T cell repertoires in COVID-19. Measured with immunoSEQ multiplex PCR; TCRdb has only the in-frame clones, and not every one. The top ten clones hold 35% to 40% of a sample with about 84,000 clones, more than 70% of them seen once. Sequencing input: peripheral blood. The receptors shown here come from a man older than 75 with active or convalescent COVID-19. CDR3s include the opening cysteine and the closing phenylalanine or tryptophan. The D gene is left open where the match is weak. Clone size, where shown, is once, few, many, or a class for clones that have expanded.

clone size | D gene | J gene | V gene | CDR3 protein | CDR3 DNA
NA | NA | TRBJ1-1 | TRBV6-8 | CASTTGGNTEAFF | TGTGCCAGCACCACGGGGGGGAACACTGAAGCTTTCTTT
NA | TRBD1 | TRBJ1-2 | TRBV9 | CASSVSTRDRGLISPFGYTF | TGTGCCAGCAGCGTATCAACTCGGGACAGGGGTCTTATATCCCCCTTTGGCTACACCTTC
NA | TRBD1 | TRBJ1-1 | TRBV5-1 | CASSPGTGKTEAFF | TGCGCCAGCAGCCCCGGGACAGGGAAAACTGAAGCTTTCTTT
few | TRBD1 | TRBJ1-4 | TRBV4-2 | CASRTGTGDEKLFF | TGTGCCAGCAGGACGGGGACAGGGGACGAAAAACTGTTTTTT
NA | NA | TRBJ1-1 | TRBV28 | CASSLTTGSPSTEAFF | TGTGCCAGCAGCCTCACTACAGGGAGCCCTTCCACTGAAGCTTTCTTT
NA | NA | TRBJ2-2 | TRBV4-2 | CASSQDGTNTGELFF | TGTGCCAGCAGCCAAGACGGTACGAACACCGGGGAGCTGTTTTTT
NA | TRBD1 | TRBJ2-2 | TRBV2 | CASSPGTATTGELFF | TGTGCCAGCAGCCCCGGGACAGCGACGACCGGGGAGCTGTTTTTT
NA | NA | TRBJ2-7 | TRBV3-1/TRBV3-2 | CASSLDILSYEQYF | TGTGCCAGCAGCCTTGACATCCTCTCCTACGAGCAGTACTTC
NA | TRBD1 | TRBJ1-2 | TRBV6-5 | CASIQTGTGGFGYTF | TGTGCCAGCATTCAAACCGGGACAGGGGGCTTTGGCTACACCTTC
NA | TRBD2 | TRBJ2-3 | TRBV4-1 | CASSQEGLAGRADTQYF | TGCGCCAGCAGCCAAGAGGGGCTAGCGGGGAGGGCAGATACGCAGTATTTT
NA | TRBD2 | TRBJ2-6 | TRBV4-2 | CASNHGPAGGDSGANVLTF | TGTGCCAGCAACCATGGCCCGGCGGGAGGAGACTCTGGGGCCAACGTCCTGACTTTC
NA | NA | TRBJ1-2 | TRBV5-1 | CASSLELQGGGYTF | TGCGCCAGCAGCTTGGAGTTACAGGGTGGTGGCTACACCTTC
NA | NA | TRBJ1-2 | TRBV4-1 | CASSQVLFERSNYGYTF | TGCGCCAGCAGCCAAGTCCTGTTCGAACGGTCCAACTATGGCTACACCTTC
NA | TRBD2 | TRBJ2-5 | TRBV9 | CASSPQDAGGYETQYF | TGTGCCAGCAGCCCCCAGGACGCGGGAGGCTATGAGACCCAGTACTTC
NA | TRBD2 | TRBJ2-1 | TRBV3-1/TRBV3-2 | CASSPRLAGLYNEQFF | TGTGCCAGCAGCCCTAGGTTAGCGGGGCTATACAATGAGCAGTTCTTC
NA | NA | TRBJ1-1 | TRBV29-1 | CSVVSDRRNTEAFF | TGCAGCGTTGTGTCTGACAGAAGGAACACTGAAGCTTTCTTT
NA | NA | TRBJ1-1 | TRBV9 | CASSANRNTEAFF | TGTGCCAGCAGCGCGAATAGGAACACTGAAGCTTTCTTT
NA | NA | TRBJ2-3 | TRBV20-1 | CSAREEDTQYF | TGCAGTGCTAGAGAGGAGGATACGCAGTATTTT
NA | TRBD1 | TRBJ2-1 | TRBV2 | CASRADRGPHNEQFF | TGTGCCAGCAGGGCGGACAGGGGACCCCACAATGAGCAGTTCTTC
few | NA | TRBJ2-2 | TRBV12-3/TRBV12-4 | CASRMDSGRLFF | TGTGCCAGCAGAATGGACTCGGGGAGGCTGTTTTTT
NA | NA | TRBJ2-1 | TRBV13 | CASSLRGKGRWEQFF | TGTGCCAGCAGCTTAAGGGGTAAAGGGAGGTGGGAGCAGTTCTTC
NA | NA | TRBJ1-5 | TRBV28 | CASATRGYQPQHF | TGTGCCAGCGCGACACGGGGTTATCAGCCCCAGCATTTT
NA | TRBD1 | TRBJ1-6 | TRBV19 | CASSQGQGYSPLHF | TGTGCCAGTAGCCAGGGACAGGGGTATTCACCCCTCCACTTT
NA | NA | TRBJ1-1 | TRBV11-2 | CASSPLGQGGIHTGSEAFF | TGTGCCAGCAGCCCCTTAGGGCAGGGAGGGATACACACCGGTTCAGAAGCTTTCTTT
NA | TRBD1 | TRBJ2-2 | TRBV5-8 | CASSLGPGTGRTGELFF | TGTGCCAGCAGCTTGGGCCCGGGGACAGGGCGGACCGGGGAGCTGTTTTTT
few | NA | TRBJ1-4 | TRBV18 | CASSPTPATGTNEKLFF | TGTGCCAGCTCACCAACACCAGCTACGGGAACTAATGAAAAACTGTTTTTT
NA | NA | TRBJ1-1 | TRBV11-2 | CASSSLVRRGGGHQPEAFF | TGTGCCAGCAGCTCCCTGGTCCGGCGAGGGGGGGGGCACCAGCCCGAAGCTTTCTTT
NA | NA | TRBJ2-5 | TRBV18 | CASSLARSRETQYF | TGTGCCAGCTCACTAGCCCGCTCTAGAGAGACCCAGTACTTC
NA | NA | TRBJ1-3 | TRBV21-1 | CASSKESQGASSGNTIYF | TGTGCCAGCAGCAAAGAGTCGCAGGGGGCATCAAGTGGAAACACCATATATTTT
NA | TRBD2 | TRBJ2-5 | TRBV5-1 | CASSLGASGRSETQYF | TGCGCCAGCAGCTTGGGGGCTAGCGGGAGAAGCGAGACCCAGTACTTC
once | TRBD1 | TRBJ2-1 | TRBV7-9 | CASLLRTGGEQFF | TGTGCCAGCCTCCTCCGGACAGGGGGTGAGCAGTTCTTC
NA | TRBD1 | TRBJ1-1 | TRBV5-1 | CASSLQGQATTEAFF | TGCGCCAGCAGCCTTCAAGGACAGGCCACCACTGAAGCTTTCTTT
NA | TRBD2 | TRBJ2-1 | TRBV28 | CASSSLAGDRNEQFF | TGTGCCAGCAGTTCCCTAGCGGGAGATCGGAATGAGCAGTTCTTC
NA | NA | TRBJ2-1 | TRBV19 | CASSIEDFSYNEQFF | TGTGCCAGTAGTATTGAAGACTTCTCCTACAATGAGCAGTTCTTC
NA | TRBD1 | TRBJ1-3 | TRBV2 | CASSARTGAGNTIYF | TGTGCCAGCAGCGCCCGGACAGGGGCTGGAAACACCATATATTTT
NA | NA | TRBJ1-1 | TRBV3-1/TRBV3-2 | CASSPAVQPHTEAFF | TGTGCCAGCAGCCCAGCCGTACAGCCCCACACTGAAGCTTTCTTT
NA | NA | TRBJ1-5 | TRBV11-2 | CASSLNQVPNQPQHF | TGTGCCAGCAGCTTAAATCAGGTCCCCAATCAGCCCCAGCATTTT
NA | TRBD1 | TRBJ1-2 | TRBV19 | CASSMRQGTSGYTF | TGTGCCAGTAGTATGAGACAGGGGACAAGTGGCTACACCTTC
NA | TRBD2 | TRBJ2-3 | TRBV2 | CASTGRGGGTDTQYF | TGTGCCAGCACTGGCCGGGGGGGCGGCACAGATACGCAGTATTTT
NA | TRBD1 | TRBJ2-7 | TRBV28 | CASSYEQGTPSYEQYF | TGTGCCAGCAGTTACGAACAGGGGACCCCCTCCTACGAGCAGTACTTC
NA | TRBD2 | TRBJ2-1 | TRBV28 | CASAPHDRVLRPGLASFF | TGTGCCAGCGCTCCCCACGACAGGGTCCTCAGACCGGGACTAGCTTCGTTCTTC
NA | NA | TRBJ1-2 | TRBV6-5 | CASSYTVLYGYTF | TGTGCCAGCAGTTACACGGTCCTCTATGGCTACACCTTC
NA | NA | TRBJ1-2 | TRBV6-1 | CASSELGAIYGYTF | TGTGCCAGCAGTGAACTTGGGGCCATTTATGGCTACACCTTC
NA | NA | TRBJ1-3 | TRBV11-2 | CASSFATQSSGNTIYF | TGTGCCAGCAGCTTTGCGACTCAGAGCTCTGGAAACACCATATATTTT
NA | NA | TRBJ2-1 | TRBV3-1/TRBV3-2 | CASSPKGLRNNEQFF | TGTGCCAGCAGCCCCAAGGGGCTCCGAAATAATGAGCAGTTCTTC